The clone carrying this T cell receptor beta chain was detected many times. Germline V lookup: CDR1 DFQATT, CDR2 SNEGSKA (reference sequence). The CDR3 has 12 residues. The sample belongs to a study of response to subunit inactivated influenza vaccine. TCRdb reanalysed the RT-PCR reads using MiXCR and keeps one entry per CDR3 protein. The table has around 480,000 distinct CDR3 sequences, 15% to 20% seen once. The receptor's source is a man aged 50-75 years who received an inactivated influenza vaccine. This material consisted of CD4+ T cells sorted from PBMCs, taken less than 30 months after vaccination. The chain joins TRBV20-1 to TRBJ1-4; D is uncertain. In DNA, the CDR3 is TGCAGATCGGCAAACCGAAATGAAAAACTGTTTTTT. Its protein product is CRSANRNEKLFF.